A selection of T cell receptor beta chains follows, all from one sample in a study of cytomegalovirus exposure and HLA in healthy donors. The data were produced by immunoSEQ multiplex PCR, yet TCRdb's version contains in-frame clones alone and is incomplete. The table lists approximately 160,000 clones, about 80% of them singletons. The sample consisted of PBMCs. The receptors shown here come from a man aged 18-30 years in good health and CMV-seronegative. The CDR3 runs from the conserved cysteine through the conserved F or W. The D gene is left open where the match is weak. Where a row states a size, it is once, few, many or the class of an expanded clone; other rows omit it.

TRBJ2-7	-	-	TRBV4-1	CASSQDPNLGRVSYEQYF	TGCGCCAGCAGCCAAGATCCAAACCTGGGCAGGGTATCTTACGAGCAGTACTTC
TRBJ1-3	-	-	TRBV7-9	CASTPGPGTSGNTIYF	TGTGCCAGCACCCCAGGACCCGGGACATCTGGAAACACCATATATTTT
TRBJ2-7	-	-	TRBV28	CASSPSGQGPYEQYF	TGTGCCAGCAGTCCCTCCGGCCAGGGTCCCTACGAGCAGTACTTC
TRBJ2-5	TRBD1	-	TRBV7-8	CASRLDRGRETQYF	TGTGCCAGCAGGCTTGACAGGGGCCGCGAGACCCAGTACTTC
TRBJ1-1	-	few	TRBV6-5	CASSTKQENTEAFF	TGTGCCAGCAGTACTAAACAGGAGAACACTGAAGCTTTCTTT
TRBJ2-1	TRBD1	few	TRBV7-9	CASSSGDSQNEQFF	TGTGCCAGCAGCTCTGGGGACAGCCAAAATGAGCAGTTCTTC
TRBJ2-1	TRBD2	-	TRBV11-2	CASSPRVLAGHSHEQFF	TGTGCCAGCAGCCCCCGGGTCCTAGCGGGGCACTCCCATGAGCAGTTCTTC
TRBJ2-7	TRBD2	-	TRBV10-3	CAIRRPIAGTSGRLAYEQYF	TGTGCCATTCGCCGCCCAATCGCCGGGACTAGCGGGAGGTTGGCCTACGAGCAGTACTTC
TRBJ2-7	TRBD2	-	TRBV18	CASSPPGTSGYEQYF	TGTGCCAGCTCACCTCCCGGGACTAGCGGCTACGAGCAGTACTTC
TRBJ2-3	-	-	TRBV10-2	CASTVQNTQYF	TGCGCCAGCACGGTGCAAAATACGCAGTATTTT
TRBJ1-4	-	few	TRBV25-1	CASSEQNEKLFF	TGTGCCAGCAGTGAACAAAATGAAAAACTGTTTTTT
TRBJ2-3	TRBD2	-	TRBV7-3	CASSQPTSGSSDTQYF	TGTGCCAGCAGCCAACCTACTAGCGGGAGCTCAGATACGCAGTATTTT
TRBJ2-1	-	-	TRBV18	CASCLADYNEQFF	TGTGCCAGCTGCTTAGCGGACTACAATGAGCAGTTCTTC
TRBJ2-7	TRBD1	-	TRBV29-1	CSVELGTGHEQYF	TGCAGCGTTGAACTAGGGACAGGCCACGAGCAGTACTTC
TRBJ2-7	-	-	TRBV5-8	CASSLIPTRYEQYF	TGTGCCAGCAGCTTGATTCCAACACGCTACGAGCAGTACTTC
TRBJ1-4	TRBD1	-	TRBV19	CASANRGREKLFF	TGTGCCAGCGCAAACAGGGGGCGTGAAAAACTGTTTTTT
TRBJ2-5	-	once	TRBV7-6	CASSFRVGETQYF	TGTGCCAGCAGCTTCAGGGTTGGGGAGACCCAGTACTTC
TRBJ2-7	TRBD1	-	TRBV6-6	CASSLRTGIGEQYF	TGTGCCAGCAGTTTGAGGACAGGGATCGGCGAGCAGTACTTC
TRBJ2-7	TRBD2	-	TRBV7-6	CASSPLGGEQYF	TGTGCCAGCAGCCCTTTGGGAGGGGAGCAGTACTTC
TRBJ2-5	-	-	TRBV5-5	CASSLSGAETQYF	TGTGCCAGCAGCTTGTCAGGGGCGGAGACCCAGTACTTC
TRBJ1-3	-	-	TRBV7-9	CASSLGHLSSGNTIYF	TGTGCCAGCAGCCTCGGACATTTAAGCTCTGGAAACACCATATATTTT
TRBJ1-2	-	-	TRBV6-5	CASRQGSGYTF	TGTGCCAGCAGGCAGGGTAGTGGCTACACCTTC
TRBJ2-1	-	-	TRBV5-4	CASSLGQGTYNEQFF	TGTGCCAGCAGCTTGGGGCAGGGAACATACAATGAGCAGTTCTTC
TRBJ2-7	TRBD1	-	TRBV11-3	CASSPDRVSYEQYF	TGTGCCAGCAGTCCAGACAGGGTCTCCTACGAGCAGTACTTC
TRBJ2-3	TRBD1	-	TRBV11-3	CASSLSRGQLDTQYF	TGTGCCAGCAGCTTATCCAGGGGGCAGCTGGATACGCAGTATTTT
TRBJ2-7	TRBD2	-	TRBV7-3	CASSLTGLAGIEQYF	TGTGCCAGCAGCTTAACGGGACTAGCAGGTATCGAGCAGTACTTC
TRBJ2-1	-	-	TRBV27	CASSLRTLSSYNEQFF	TGTGCCAGCAGTTTACGGACTCTTAGCTCCTACAATGAGCAGTTCTTC
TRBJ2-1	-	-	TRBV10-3	CAIGTASNEQFF	TGTGCCATCGGAACAGCAAGCAATGAGCAGTTCTTC
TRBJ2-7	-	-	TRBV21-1	CASSPSYEQYF	TGTGCCAGCAGCCCTTCCTACGAGCAGTACTTC
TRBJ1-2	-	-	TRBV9	CASSVAYAGTAYGYTF	TGTGCCAGCAGCGTAGCTTATGCGGGAACGGCTTATGGCTACACCTTC
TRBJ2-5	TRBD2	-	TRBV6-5	CASSYSASGAKETQYF	TGTGCCAGCAGTTACTCTGCTAGCGGGGCGAAGGAGACCCAGTACTTC
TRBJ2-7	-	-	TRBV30	CAWTDLRLEQYF	TGTGCCTGGACCGATCTAAGACTCGAGCAGTACTTC
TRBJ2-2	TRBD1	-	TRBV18	CASSPPAQARGPRTGELFF	TGTGCCAGCTCACCACCGGCCCAGGCCAGGGGGCCACGGACCGGGGAGCTGTTTTTT
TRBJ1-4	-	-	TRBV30	CAGSREVATNEKLFF	TGTGCCGGAAGCAGGGAAGTCGCAACTAATGAAAAACTGTTTTTT
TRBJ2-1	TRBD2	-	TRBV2	CASSEGLAGGPDSYNEQFF	TGTGCCAGCAGTGAAGGACTAGCGGGGGGGCCAGACTCCTACAATGAGCAGTTCTTC
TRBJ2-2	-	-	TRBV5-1	CASSLDSANTGELFF	TGCGCCAGCAGCTTGGATTCAGCGAACACCGGGGAGCTGTTTTTT
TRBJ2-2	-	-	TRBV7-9	CASSSGVAGELFF	TGTGCCAGCAGCTCGGGGGTGGCCGGGGAGCTGTTTTTT
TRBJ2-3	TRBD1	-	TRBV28	CAILTGQGADTQYF	TGTGCCATCCTTACGGGACAGGGGGCCGATACGCAGTATTTT
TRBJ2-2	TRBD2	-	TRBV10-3	CAISGTSGGAGDTGELFF	TGTGCCATCAGTGGGACTAGCGGGGGGGCCGGGGACACCGGGGAGCTGTTTTTT
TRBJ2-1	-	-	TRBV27	CASSSSRDEQFF	TGTGCCAGCAGTTCCTCACGAGATGAGCAGTTCTTC
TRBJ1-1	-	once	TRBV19	CASSSLRGTEAFF	TGTGCCAGTAGTTCACTGAGGGGGACTGAAGCTTTCTTT
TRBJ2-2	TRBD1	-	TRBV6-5	CASSRQGADTGELFF	TGTGCCAGCAGCCGACAGGGGGCGGATACCGGGGAGCTGTTTTTT
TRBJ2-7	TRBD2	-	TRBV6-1	CASSELGGRANEQYF	TGTGCCAGCAGTGAACTTGGCGGGAGGGCCAACGAGCAGTACTTC
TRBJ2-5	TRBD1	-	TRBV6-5	CASRDRGTGNREQYF	TGTGCCAGCAGAGATCGCGGGACAGGGAATAGGGAGCAGTACTTC
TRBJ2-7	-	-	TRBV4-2	CASSQEVAYEQYF	TGTGCCAGCAGCCAAGAAGTGGCTTACGAGCAGTACTTC
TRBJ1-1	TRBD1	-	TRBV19	CASRWGDRGRVAEAFF	TGTGCCAGTAGGTGGGGCGACAGGGGTCGAGTCGCTGAAGCTTTCTTT
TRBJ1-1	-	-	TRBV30	CAWSGSWQEAFF	TGTGCCTGGAGTGGCTCGTGGCAGGAAGCTTTCTTT
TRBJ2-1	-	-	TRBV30	CAGEVYNEQFF	TGTGCCGGGGAGGTATACAATGAGCAGTTCTTC
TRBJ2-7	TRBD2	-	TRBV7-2	CASSSPSGGTYEQYF	TGTGCCAGCAGCTCTCCCAGCGGGGGGACCTACGAGCAGTACTTC
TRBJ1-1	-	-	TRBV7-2	CASSSSGRIYTEAFF	TGTGCCAGCAGCTCGTCAGGGCGAATTTACACTGAAGCTTTCTTT
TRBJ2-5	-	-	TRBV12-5	CASGFYSETQYF	TGTGCTAGTGGTTTTTACAGCGAGACCCAGTACTTC
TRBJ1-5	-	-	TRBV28	CATDNRSGQPQHF	TGTGCCACCGACAACAGGTCAGGGCAGCCCCAGCATTTT
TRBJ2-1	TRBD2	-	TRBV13	CASSEPSGGYNEQFF	TGTGCCAGCAGCGAGCCTAGCGGGGGATACAATGAGCAGTTCTTC
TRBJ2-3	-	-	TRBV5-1	CASSLYGESTDTQYF	TGCGCCAGCAGCTTGTACGGGGAAAGCACAGATACGCAGTATTTT
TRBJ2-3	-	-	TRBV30	CAWSPSADTQYF	TGTGCCTGGAGTCCCTCAGCAGATACGCAGTATTTT
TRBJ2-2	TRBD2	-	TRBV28	CASSLTSGAGELFF	TGTGCCAGCAGTTTAACTAGCGGAGCCGGGGAGCTGTTTTTT
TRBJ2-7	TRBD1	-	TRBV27	CASRQGEQDYEQYF	TGTGCCAGCAGGCAGGGGGAGCAAGACTACGAGCAGTACTTC
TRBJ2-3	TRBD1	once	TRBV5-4	CASTPTGGKSDTQYF	TGTGCCAGCACCCCGACAGGGGGCAAGTCAGATACGCAGTATTTT
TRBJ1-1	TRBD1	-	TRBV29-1	CSAGQGRTEAFF	TGCAGCGCTGGACAGGGGAGGACTGAAGCTTTCTTT